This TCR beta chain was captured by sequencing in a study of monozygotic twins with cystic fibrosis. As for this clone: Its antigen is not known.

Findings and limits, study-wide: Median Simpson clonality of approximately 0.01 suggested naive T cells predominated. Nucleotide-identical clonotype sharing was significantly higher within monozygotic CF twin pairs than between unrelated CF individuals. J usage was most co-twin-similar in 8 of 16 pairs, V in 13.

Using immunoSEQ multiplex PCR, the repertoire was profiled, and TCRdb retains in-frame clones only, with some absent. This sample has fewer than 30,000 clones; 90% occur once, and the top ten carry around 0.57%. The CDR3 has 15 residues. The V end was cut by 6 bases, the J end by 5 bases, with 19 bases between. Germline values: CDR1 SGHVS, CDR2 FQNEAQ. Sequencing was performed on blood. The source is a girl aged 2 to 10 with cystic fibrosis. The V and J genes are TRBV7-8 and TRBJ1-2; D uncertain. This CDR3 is CASSPRRETSYGYTF. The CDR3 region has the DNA TGTGCCAGCAGTCCCAGGCGGGAGACATCGTATGGCTACACCTTC.